Each of the 24 T cell receptor beta chains below was sequenced from the same sample in a study of metastatic and nonmetastatic thyroid tumors (dated by TCRdb to between 2020 and 2021). To prepare the library, PCR was applied. This sample was sequenced with an Illumina HiSeq 4000. TCRdb handled the public reads itself, with Q25 trimming in fastp and clone calling in MiXCR, and kept productive beta chains. This sample is represented by about 40,000 clones; about 14% of them were singletons. More than 8% of the sample is taken by the ten largest. No treatment had been received by any patient before thyroid surgery. Sequenced material: blood. The source is a female donor with papillary thyroid cancer or a benign thyroid nodule (not recorded which). Some clones in this sample may be carry-over from other donors' samples.

A remark on this clone: A much larger clone differs from this one at a single base, so this may be a read error. The V and J genes are TRBV5-5 and TRBJ1-4; D unclear. This CDR3 is 15 amino acids long. CDR1 is SGHKS and CDR2 is YYEKEE in the germline V gene (reference sequence). CDR3 residues: CASSPGGQYNQKLFF. The DNA of the CDR3 is TGTGCCAGCAGCCCTGGCGGGCAGTATAATCAAAAACTGTTTTTT.

The sample holds a few counts of this clone. At one end the junction does not follow the germline gene, possibly because of a read error. The chain recombines TRBV28 with TRBJ1-6; D gene unclear. The CDR3 is 13 residues long. From germline, CDR1 is MDHEN and CDR2 SYDVKM. In nucleotides, the CDR3 is TGTGCCAGCATGGTGGTTGGCTATTCACCCCTACACTTT. This translates into CASMVVGYSPLHF.

Many counts were recorded for this clone. The chain joins TRBV28 to TRBJ2-1; 9 bases fit TRBD1. CDR1 MDHEN and CDR2 SYDVKM come from the germline V gene. The CDR3 has 16 amino acids. J gave up 8 bases and V 5 bases, and 13 bases lay outside the gene matches. This chain's CDR3 is CASSPPQGQGVDEQFF. As DNA, the CDR3 is TGTGCCAGCAGTCCCCCCCAGGGACAGGGTGTCGATGAGCAGTTCTTC.

Concerning this clone itself: This may come from a read error, since a much larger clone is one base off. V gene TRBV6-1 combines with J gene TRBJ2-3, with D perhaps TRBD2 (5 bases). Per the germline V gene, CDR1 is MNHNS and CDR2 is SASEGT. V was pared by 6 bases and J by 2 bases, with 18 bases between. The CDR3 runs 16 residues. Here the CDR3 DNA reads TGTGCCAGCAGCGACTGGGTCGGGAAGACCACAGATACGCAGTATTTT. This translates into CASSDWVGKTTDTQYF.

A note on this clone: The identical CDR3 is also encoded by other nucleotide sequences in the sample. The chain is built from TRBV28 and TRBJ2-3, with D maybe TRBD2 (5 bases). Germline assignment: CDR1 MDHEN and CDR2 SYDVKM. Trimming removed 5 bases at V and 4 bases at J, with 16 bases between. CDR3 length: 15 amino acids. The CDR3, as DNA: TGTGCCAGCAGTGAAGCTGGAGGTATCCCAGATACGCAGTATTTT. This gives the protein CASSEAGGIPDTQYF. Together with reference TRBV28 and TRBJ2-3, the CDR3 gives the full variable domain: DVKVTQSSRYLVKRTGEKVFLECVQDMDHENMFWYRQDPGLGLRLIYFSYDVKMKEKGDIPEGYSVSREKKERFSLILESASTNQTSMYLCASSEAGGIPDTQYFGPGTRLTVL.

This clone was recorded at least ten times. The V call is TRBV10-2, the J call TRBJ1-2; D is uncertain. This CDR3 region has 13 residues. The V end lost 3 bases, the J end lost 7 bases, and 12 bases lay between the germline ends. Per the germline V gene, CDR1 is WSHSY and CDR2 is SAAADI. The CDR3 bases are TGCGCCAGCAGTGACCCGGGTTTAGCTGGCTACACCTTC. Its translation: CASSDPGLAGYTF.

This clone was found many times. The V gene is TRBV9, the J gene TRBJ2-1, with D possibly matching TRBD1 (6 bases). The germline CDR1 and CDR2 sequences are SGDLS and YYNGEE. The ends were cut back, 0 bases at V and 1 base at J, with 8 bases in the middle. The CDR3 is 15 residues long. The CDR3 region is CASSVGTVSYNEQFF. CDR3 nucleotides: TGTGCCAGCAGCGTAGGGACAGTATCCTACAATGAGCAGTTCTTC.

At least ten counts were recorded for this clone. The same CDR3 also results from other DNA sequences found in this sample. This chain links TRBV7-2 with TRBJ2-1; D might be TRBD1 (6 bases). The CDR3 spans 13 residues. V was shortened by 1 base and J by 9 bases, with 10 bases between the two germline ends. The V gene's germline CDR1 is SGHTA and CDR2 FQGNSA. The chain's CDR3 is CASSLGLGGEQFF. CDR3 DNA sequence: TGTGCCAGCAGCTTAGGCCTAGGGGGTGAGCAGTTCTTC.

The chain recombines TRBV6-2 or TRBV6-3 with TRBJ1-6; D gene unclear. Germline CDR1 is MNHEY and CDR2 is SVGEGT. The CDR3 runs 13 residues. V dropped 4 bases and J dropped 9 bases, with 10 bases sitting between them. In DNA, the CDR3 is TGTGCCAGCAGTTCGACCTCCGGTTCACCCCTCCACTTT. This gives the protein CASSSTSGSPLHF.

The sample holds many counts of this clone. The genes are TRBV5-1 and TRBJ2-3; 10 nucleotides match TRBD1. Germline CDR1 reads SGHRS; CDR2 reads YFSETQ. J gave up 4 bases and V 3 bases, and 5 bases lay outside the gene matches. This CDR3 has 15 residues. CDR3 DNA sequence: TGCGCCAGCAGCTGGGGACAGGGGAGAGCAGATACGCAGTATTTT. This codes for CASSWGQGRADTQYF.

There are a few counts of this clone. The V and J genes are TRBV3-1 and TRBJ1-1; D may be TRBD1 (6 bases). CDR3 length equals 15 residues. Trimming pared 2 bases from V and 11 bases from J, leaving 21 bases between. Germline loops: CDR1 LGHDT, CDR2 YNNKEL (reference sequence). The CDR3 reads CASSQLRVRGGRAFF. CDR3 coding DNA: TGTGCCAGCAGCCAATTGAGAGTCCGGGGGGGCAGGGCTTTCTTT.

The table lists this clone with many counts. The chain joins TRBV15 to TRBJ1-4; no definite D call. The CDR3 extends over 12 amino acids. V gave up 4 bases and J gave up 8 bases, with 8 bases separating them. Germline lookup yields CDR1 LNHNV and CDR2 YYDKDF (reference sequence). CDR3 bases: TGTGCCACCAGCAACGGTCCCGAAAAACTGTTTTTT. Its translation is CATSNGPEKLFF.

This clone came up many times. An end of the junction does not agree with germline; a read error may underlie this. The rearrangement links TRBV19 to TRBJ1-3; no clear D gene. From germline, CDR1 is LNHDA and CDR2 SQIVND (reference sequence). CDR3 length: 14 residues. CDR3 in amino acids: CTSTRSGRGNTIYF. The CDR3, as DNA: TGTACCAGTACTCGATCGGGCAGGGGAAACACCATATATTTT. The variable domain in full, completed from reference TRBV19 and TRBJ1-3, reads DGGITQSPKYLFRKEGQNVTLSCEQNLNHDAMYWYRQDPGQGLRLIYYSQIVNDFQKGDIAEGYSVSREKKESFPLTVTSAQKNPTAFYLCTSTRSGRGNTIYFGEGSWLTVV.

This clone was seen many times. This chain joins TRBV11-1 and TRBJ2-1; 7 nucleotides line up with TRBD2. CDR1 SGHAT and CDR2 FQDESV come from the germline V gene (reference sequence). The CDR3 loop spans 13 amino acids. V was clipped by 5 bases and J by 8 bases; unmatched bases: 6. The CDR3 bases are TGTGCCAGCAGCCTCGGGGAGGGCGATGAGCAGTTCTTC. It codes for CASSLGEGDEQFF. The full variable domain, rest sourced from reference TRBV11-1 and TRBJ2-1, is EAEVAQSPRYKITEKSQAVAFWCDPISGHATLYWYRQILGQGPELLVQFQDESVVDDSQLPKDRFSAERLKGVDSTLKIQPAELGDSAMYLCASSLGEGDEQFFGPGTRLTVL.

This clone was counted ten times or more. This chain links TRBV20-1 with TRBJ2-1, with 11 bases that match TRBD2. J was trimmed by 5 bases and V by 0 bases; bases with no gene match: 6. The CDR3 has 16 residues. Germline CDR1 and CDR2: DFQATT and SNEGSKA (reference sequence). The CDR3 is CSARDRTSGRHNEQFF. In DNA, the CDR3 is TGCAGTGCTAGAGATCGCACTAGCGGGAGACACAATGAGCAGTTCTTC.

This clone was seen a handful of times. V usage is TRBV10-3 and J usage is TRBJ1-1; unclear D gene. With 0 bases removed from V and 5 bases from J, the gap between germline ends came to 13 bases. The CDR3 sequence is 15 residues long. Germline assignment: CDR1 ENHRY and CDR2 SYGVKD. Here the CDR3 DNA reads TGTGCCATCAGTGAGTCGACTTCTCCGGGAACTGAAGCTTTCTTT. Its protein product is CAISESTSPGTEAFF.

Comment on this clone: This clone may be a read error of a much larger clone one base away. V gene TRBV29-1 combines with J gene TRBJ2-5; D possibly uses TRBD1 or TRBD2 (6 bases each). Trimming cost V 4 bases and J 1 base, with 16 bases left between them. The CDR3 length is 15 residues. Germline V gene data show CDR1 as SQVTM and CDR2 as ANQGSEA. The CDR3 is CSVGGVGGGQETQYF. Here the CDR3 DNA reads TGCAGCGTTGGAGGAGTAGGGGGAGGCCAAGAGACCCAGTACTTC.

This clone was observed many times. The V call is TRBV19, the J call TRBJ2-7, with 11 positions matching TRBD1. Trimming cost V 5 bases and J 9 bases; bases outside gene matches: 9. The CDR3 has 14 residues. Germline CDR1 reads LNHDA; CDR2 reads SQIVND (reference sequence). The CDR3 spells CASSLRDRGSTQYF. The CDR3 DNA sequence: TGTGCCAGTAGTCTCCGGGACAGGGGGAGTACGCAGTACTTC.

The V gene is TRBV7-2, the J gene TRBJ2-1; D uncertain. V shed 5 bases and J shed 7 bases, with 15 bases lying between them. The CDR3 spans 14 residues. CDR1 SGHTA and CDR2 FQGNSA come from the germline V gene. CDR3 protein: CASSLRRAPNEQFF. Here the CDR3 DNA reads TGTGCCAGCAGCCTCCGCCGGGCTCCGAATGAGCAGTTCTTC.

This clone was counted ten times or more. This rearrangement joins TRBV7-3 to TRBJ2-1; a weak D match, TRBD2 (6 bases). The CDR3 covers 14 residues. The germline V gene encodes CDR1 SGHTA and CDR2 FQGTGA. Trimming shortened V by 6 bases and J by 9 bases, and 18 bases separated the two germline ends. CDR3 protein: CASRLSRDSPEQFF. DNA for the CDR3: TGTGCCAGCAGACTATCACGGGACTCCCCTGAGCAGTTCTTC.

Of note for this clone: Just one base apart from a much larger clone, this may be a read error. The rearrangement links TRBV29-1 to TRBJ2-7; D not certain. Trimming removed 2 bases from V and 6 bases from J, with 5 bases in between. This CDR3 has 10 amino acids. Germline CDR1 reads SQVTM; CDR2 reads ANQGSEA. The CDR3 nucleotides are TGCAGCGTTGAAAACCCCGAGCAGTACTTC. Translation gives CSVENPEQYF.

Ten or more counts support this clone. V gene TRBV2 combines with J gene TRBJ2-7; D not certain. Trimming pared 7 bases from V and 1 base from J, leaving 5 bases between. Germline-derived CDR1 and CDR2 are SNHLY and FYNNEI. The CDR3 spans 11 residues. The CDR3 loop is CASIRSYEQYF. The CDR3 DNA reads as TGTGCCAGCATTAGATCCTACGAGCAGTACTTC.

The rearrangement uses TRBV28 and TRBJ1-2; D is undetermined. CDR3 length: 12 residues. Germline values: CDR1 MDHEN, CDR2 SYDVKM. The CDR3 region has the DNA TGTGCGAGTGAATTAATAAACTATGGCTACACCTTC. Amino acids: CASELINYGYTF.

This clone was seen a handful of times. The chain links TRBV6-2 or TRBV6-3 to TRBJ1-2; 8 bases match TRBD1. V was clipped by 6 bases and J by 7 bases; unmatched bases: 7. The germline V gene encodes CDR1 MNHEY and CDR2 SVGEGT. This CDR3 contains 13 residues. CDR3 in amino acids: CASRRDRLGGYTF. CDR3 in DNA: TGTGCCAGCAGACGGGACAGGTTGGGTGGCTACACCTTC.